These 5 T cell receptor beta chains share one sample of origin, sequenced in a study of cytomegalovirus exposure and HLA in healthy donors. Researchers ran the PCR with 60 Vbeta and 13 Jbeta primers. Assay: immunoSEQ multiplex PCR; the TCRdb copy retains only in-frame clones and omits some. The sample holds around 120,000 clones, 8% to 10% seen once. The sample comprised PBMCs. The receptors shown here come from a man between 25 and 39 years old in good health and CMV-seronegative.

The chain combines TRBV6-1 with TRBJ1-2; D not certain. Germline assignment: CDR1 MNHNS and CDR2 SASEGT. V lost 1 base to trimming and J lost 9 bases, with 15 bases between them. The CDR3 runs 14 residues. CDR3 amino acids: CASSEGGLPLRYTF. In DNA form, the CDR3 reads TGTGCCAGCAGTGAAGGAGGGCTGCCGCTACGCTACACCTTC.

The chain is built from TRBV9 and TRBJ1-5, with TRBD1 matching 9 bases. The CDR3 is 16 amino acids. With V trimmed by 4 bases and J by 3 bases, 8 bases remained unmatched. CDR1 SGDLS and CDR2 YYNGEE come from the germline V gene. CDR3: CASSPGQGLDNQPQHF. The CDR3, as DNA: TGTGCCAGCAGCCCCGGACAGGGGTTAGACAATCAGCCCCAGCATTTT.

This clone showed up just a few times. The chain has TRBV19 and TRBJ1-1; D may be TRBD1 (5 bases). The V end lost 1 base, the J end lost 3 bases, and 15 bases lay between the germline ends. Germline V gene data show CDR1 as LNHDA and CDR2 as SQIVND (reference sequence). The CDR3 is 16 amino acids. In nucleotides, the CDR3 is TGTGCCAGTAGTATAGCTTTGGGCAGGGCGTACACTGAAGCTTTCTTT. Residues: CASSIALGRAYTEAFF.

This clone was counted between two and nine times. The CDR3 here is CASSRQGARTDTQYF. CDR3 nucleotide sequence: TGTGCCAGCAGCCGACAGGGGGCGCGGACAGATACGCAGTATTTT. The chain employs TRBV25-1 and TRBJ2-3; 10 nucleotides align to TRBD1. CDR1 is MGHDK and CDR2 is SYGVNS in the germline V gene. The CDR3 loop spans 15 amino acids. The V and J ends lost 6 bases and 3 bases, in that order; junction bases with no gene match: 6.

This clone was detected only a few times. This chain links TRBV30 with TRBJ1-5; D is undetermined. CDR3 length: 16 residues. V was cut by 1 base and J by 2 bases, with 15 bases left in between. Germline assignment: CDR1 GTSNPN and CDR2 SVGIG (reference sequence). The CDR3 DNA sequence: TGTGCCTGGAGTGCCGACATGTATCCAGGCAATCAGCCCCAGCATTTT. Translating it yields CAWSADMYPGNQPQHF.